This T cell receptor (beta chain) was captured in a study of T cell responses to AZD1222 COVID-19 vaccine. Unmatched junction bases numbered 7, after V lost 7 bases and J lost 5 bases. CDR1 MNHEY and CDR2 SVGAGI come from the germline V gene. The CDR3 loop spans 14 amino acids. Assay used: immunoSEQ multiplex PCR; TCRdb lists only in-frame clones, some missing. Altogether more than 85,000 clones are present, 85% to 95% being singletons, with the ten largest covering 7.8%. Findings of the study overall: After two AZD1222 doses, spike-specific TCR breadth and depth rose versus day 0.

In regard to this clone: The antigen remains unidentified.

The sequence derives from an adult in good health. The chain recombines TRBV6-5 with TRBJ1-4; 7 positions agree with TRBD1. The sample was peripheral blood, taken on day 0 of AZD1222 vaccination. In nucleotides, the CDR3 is TGTGCCAGCAAACCGGGACAGACGAATGAAAAACTGTTTTTT. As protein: CASKPGQTNEKLFF.